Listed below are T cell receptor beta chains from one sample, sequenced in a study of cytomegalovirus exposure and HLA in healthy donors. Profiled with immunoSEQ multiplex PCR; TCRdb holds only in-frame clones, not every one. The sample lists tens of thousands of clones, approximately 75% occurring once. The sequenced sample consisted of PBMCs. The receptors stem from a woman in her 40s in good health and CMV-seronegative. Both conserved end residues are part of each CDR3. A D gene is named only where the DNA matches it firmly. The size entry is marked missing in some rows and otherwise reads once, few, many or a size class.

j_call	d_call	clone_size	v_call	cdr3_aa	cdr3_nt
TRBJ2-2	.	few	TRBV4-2	CASSLDYTGELFF	TGTGCCAGCAGTCTAGATTATACCGGGGAGCTGTTTTTT
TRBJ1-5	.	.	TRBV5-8	CASSLGMADYQPQHF	TGTGCCAGCAGCTTGGGGATGGCAGACTATCAGCCCCAGCATTTT
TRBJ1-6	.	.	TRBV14	CASSQGGGLSPLHF	TGTGCCAGCAGCCAAGGGGGAGGGCTTTCACCCCTCCACTTT
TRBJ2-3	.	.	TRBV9	CASSVGLYNTDTQYF	TGTGCCAGCAGCGTAGGACTTTACAACACAGATACGCAGTATTTT
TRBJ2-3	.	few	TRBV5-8	CASRRLDSTDTQYF	TGTGCCAGCAGGAGGTTAGACAGTACAGATACGCAGTATTTT
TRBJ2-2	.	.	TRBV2	CASSDSGELFF	TGTGCCAGCAGTGACTCCGGGGAGCTGTTTTTT
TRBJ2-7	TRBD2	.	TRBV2	CASTGLAGPYEQYF	TGTGCCAGCACCGGACTAGCGGGTCCCTACGAGCAGTACTTC
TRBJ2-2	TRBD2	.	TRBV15	CATSRGLAGGFGELFF	TGTGCCACCAGCAGAGGACTAGCGGGGGGGTTCGGGGAGCTGTTTTTT
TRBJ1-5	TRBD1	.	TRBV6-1	CASSGGPGGTNQPQHF	TGTGCCAGCAGTGGGGGCCCAGGGGGAACCAATCAGCCCCAGCATTTT
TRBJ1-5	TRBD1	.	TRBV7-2	CASSLAGRGNNQPQHF	TGTGCCAGCAGCTTAGCTGGCAGGGGGAACAATCAGCCCCAGCATTTT
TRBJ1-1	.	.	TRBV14	CASSSQGNTEAFF	TGTGCCAGCAGCTCACAGGGAAACACTGAAGCTTTCTTT
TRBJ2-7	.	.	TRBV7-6	CASSSMTGPSYEQYF	TGTGCCAGCAGCTCCATGACAGGTCCTTCCTACGAGCAGTACTTC
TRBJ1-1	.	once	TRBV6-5	CASSDNRNTEAFF	TGTGCCAGCAGTGACAACAGGAACACTGAAGCTTTCTTT
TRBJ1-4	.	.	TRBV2	CASSDRVYTNEKLFF	TGTGCCAGCAGTGACAGGGTGTATACTAATGAAAAACTGTTTTTT
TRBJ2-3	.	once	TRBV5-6	CASSFGPGGPKDTQYF	.
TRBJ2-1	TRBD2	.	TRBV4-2	CASSQVGGGSGVYNEQFF	TGTGCCAGCAGCCAAGTGGGGGGTGGTAGCGGGGTCTACAATGAGCAGTTCTTC
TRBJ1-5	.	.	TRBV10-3	CAISEESGAQPQHF	TGTGCCATCAGTGAGGAGTCAGGGGCTCAGCCCCAGCATTTT
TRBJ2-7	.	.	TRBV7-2	CASSLFLGGAGEQYF	TGTGCCAGCAGCCTGTTTTTGGGGGGGGCGGGGGAGCAGTACTTC
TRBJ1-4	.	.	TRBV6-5	CASKRELANEKLFF	TGTGCCAGCAAGAGAGAGCTCGCTAATGAAAAACTGTTTTTT
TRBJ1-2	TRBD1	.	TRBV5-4	CASSLEPPDRGAGGYTF	TGTGCCAGCAGCTTGGAGCCCCCTGACAGGGGAGCAGGCGGCTACACCTTC
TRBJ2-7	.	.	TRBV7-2	CASSLYRSEQYF	TGTGCCAGCAGCTTATATCGGTCCGAGCAGTACTTC
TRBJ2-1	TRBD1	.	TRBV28	CASNRAFGRGHNEQFF	TGTGCCAGCAATCGGGCCTTCGGCAGGGGGCATAATGAGCAGTTCTTC
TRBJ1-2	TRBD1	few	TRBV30	CAWNSGYDRGLDGYTF	TGTGCCTGGAATTCAGGTTATGACAGGGGGTTGGATGGCTACACCTTC
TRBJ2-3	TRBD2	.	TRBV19	CASSRERGRDTQYF	TGTGCCAGTAGTAGGGAGCGGGGGAGAGATACGCAGTATTTT
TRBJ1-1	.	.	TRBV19	CASTQGGSGTEAFF	TGTGCCAGTACCCAGGGAGGCTCCGGAACTGAAGCTTTCTTT
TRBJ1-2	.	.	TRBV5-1	CASSLASTAIDGYTF	TGCGCCAGCAGCTTGGCCTCGACAGCCATAGATGGCTACACCTTC
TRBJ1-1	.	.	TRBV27	CASSPHNTEAFF	TGTGCCAGCAGTCCCCATAACACTGAAGCTTTCTTT
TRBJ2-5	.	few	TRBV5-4	CASSLDRDTQETQYF	TGTGCCAGCAGCTTGGACAGGGATACACAAGAGACCCAGTACTTC
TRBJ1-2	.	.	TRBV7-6	CASSLGADYGYTF	TGTGCCAGCAGCTTAGGGGCAGACTATGGCTACACCTTC
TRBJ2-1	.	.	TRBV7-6	CASSGAPQNEQFF	TGTGCCAGCAGCGGGGCCCCCCAGAATGAGCAGTTCTTC
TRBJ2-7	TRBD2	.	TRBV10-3	CATGTSERHEQYF	TGTGCCACAGGGACTAGCGAACGTCACGAGCAGTACTTC
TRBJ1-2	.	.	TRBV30	CAVSTGKVYGYTF	TGTGCTGTCTCAACGGGAAAGGTTTATGGCTACACCTTC
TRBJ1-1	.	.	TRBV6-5	CASSYSMATRGTEAFF	TGTGCCAGCAGTTACTCGATGGCGACGCGGGGAACTGAAGCTTTCTTT
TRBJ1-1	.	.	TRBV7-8	CASSSFRGGSTEAFF	TGTGCCAGCAGCTCTTTCAGGGGTGGAAGCACTGAAGCTTTCTTT
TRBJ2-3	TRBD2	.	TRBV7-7	CASSPLGLATDTQYF	TGTGCCAGCAGCCCCCTCGGACTAGCGACAGATACGCAGTATTTT
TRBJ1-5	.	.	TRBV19	CASSIIGVGNQPQHF	TGTGCCAGTAGTATAATAGGGGTTGGCAATCAGCCCCAGCATTTT
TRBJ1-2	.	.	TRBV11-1	CASSFSGGDGYTF	TGTGCCAGCAGCTTTAGCGGGGGCGATGGCTACACCTTC
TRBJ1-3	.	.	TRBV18	CASSPLDSSGNTIYF	TGTGCCAGCTCACCACTCGACAGCTCTGGAAACACCATATATTTT
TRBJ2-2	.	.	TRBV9	CASSTTQGGPRPGELFF	TGTGCCAGCAGCACTACCCAGGGTGGGCCGCGTCCCGGGGAGCTGTTTTTT
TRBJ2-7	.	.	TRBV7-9	CASSLQDRKYF	TGTGCCAGCAGCTTACAGGACAGAAAGTACTTC